This passage covers 29 T cell receptor beta chains from one sample sequenced in a study of shared T cell receptors in the human thymus. The repertoire was sequenced with immunoSEQ multiplex PCR; TCRdb's copy has only in-frame clones and lacks some. The sample lists roughly 710,000 clones, roughly 88% occurring once. These data are also associated with another study on human thymus T cells.

The specimen sequenced was thymocytes. The receptor source for this set is a girl under two years old with a congenital heart defect.

This chain uses TRBV4-1 with TRBJ1-2, with 7 bases that match TRBD1. The CDR3 spans 17 residues. Looked up from germline, CDR1 is MGHRA and CDR2 is YSYEKL. The V segment lost 0 bases and the J segment 3 bases; nucleotides outside the gene matches: 10. The DNA of the CDR3 is TGCGCCAGCAGCCAAGACCCAAAGACAGGGAAGGACTATGGCTACACCTTC. Residues: CASSQDPKTGKDYGYTF.

The V and J genes are TRBV9 and TRBJ1-3, with D possibly matching TRBD1 (6 bases). This CDR3 comprises 14 residues. The germline CDR1 and CDR2 sequences are SGDLS and YYNGEE. The V gene lost 6 bases and the J gene lost 1 base, with 11 bases spanning the gap. The CDR3: CASNSDRSGNTIYF. The CDR3 bases are TGTGCCAGCAACTCAGACAGGTCTGGAAACACCATATATTTT.

This chain links TRBV5-1 with TRBJ2-7; 9 bases are a match to TRBD1. In germline, CDR1 is SGHRS, CDR2 YFSETQ. The CDR3 runs to 15 residues. V trimming: 4 bases; J trimming: 5 bases; junction bases outside the gene matches: 10. CDR3 amino acids: CASSPEGTGLHEQYF. In DNA, the CDR3 is TGCGCCAGCAGCCCCGAAGGGACAGGGTTACACGAGCAGTACTTC.

This sequence joins TRBV7-8 and TRBJ2-5; tentative D call: TRBD2 (5 bases). CDR1 and CDR2 from the germline V gene are SGHVS and FQNEAQ. Trimming removed 4 bases from V and 2 bases from J, with 11 bases in between. The CDR3 has 14 amino acids. The CDR3 DNA reads as TGTGCCAGCAGCTCGCGGACTGGACAAGAGACCCAGTACTTC. Amino acids: CASSSRTGQETQYF.

The chain carries TRBV11-2 and TRBJ2-5, with 13 bases lining up with TRBD2. The germline V gene has CDR1 SGHAT and CDR2 FQNNGV. This CDR3 comprises 16 residues. V lost 3 bases and J lost 3; bases outside the gene matches: 4. The CDR3 loop reads CASSFDGLAGEETQYF. Here the CDR3 DNA reads TGTGCCAGCAGCTTTGACGGACTAGCGGGGGAAGAGACCCAGTACTTC.

This clone has a handful of counts. The V and J genes are TRBV5-6 and TRBJ2-7; 8 bases map to TRBD1. V lost 4 bases, J lost 4 bases, and 13 bases stayed unmatched. This CDR3 is built from 16 residues. From germline, CDR1 is SGHDT and CDR2 YYEEEE. The CDR3 DNA follows: TGTGCCAGCAGCCCCCGGGACAGGAAGGTAGCATACGAGCAGTACTTC. Translated: CASSPRDRKVAYEQYF.

The chain has TRBV10-3 and TRBJ1-1; 9 bases fit TRBD1. This CDR3 is 16 amino acids long. CDR1 and CDR2 (germline): ENHRY, SYGVKD. The ends lost 0 bases at V and 7 bases at J; junction bases unmatched: 9. CDR3: CAISESIRDREIEAFF. The CDR3, as DNA: TGTGCCATCAGTGAGTCGATCCGGGACAGGGAAATTGAAGCTTTCTTT.

The rearrangement uses TRBV7-2 and TRBJ2-7; 8 bases are shared with TRBD2. Trimming removed 3 bases from V and 2 bases from J; junction bases left unmatched: 12. This CDR3 is 17 amino acids long. CDR1 is SGHTA and CDR2 is FQGNSA in the germline V gene. The CDR3 spells CASSFKEYTSGTYEQYF. The CDR3 nucleotides are TGTGCCAGCAGCTTTAAAGAGTACACTAGCGGTACCTACGAGCAGTACTTC.

Details on this clone: The same CDR3 is also encoded by other DNA sequences in this sample. The chain has TRBV9 and TRBJ1-2, with TRBD1 identical over 9 bases. Germline assignment: CDR1 SGDLS and CDR2 YYNGEE. The V gene end was trimmed by 0 bases and the J gene end by 4 bases; junction bases not matched to a gene: 1. The CDR3 loop spans 14 amino acids. In DNA, the CDR3 is TGTGCCAGCAGCGTAGACAGGGGGCCCTATGGCTACACCTTC. It codes for CASSVDRGPYGYTF.

The chain employs TRBV14 and TRBJ1-3; D perhaps matches TRBD1 (6 bases). Trimming took 6 bases from V and 3 from J, leaving 12 bases between them. Germline-derived CDR1 and CDR2 are SGHDN and FVKESK. The CDR3 totals 14 residues. The CDR3 loop is CASSLKQGGNTIYF. In nucleotides, the CDR3 is TGTGCCAGCAGTTTGAAACAGGGTGGAAACACCATATATTTT.

Remarks on this clone: This CDR3 is also generated by other DNA sequences in the sample. This sequence joins TRBV5-1 and TRBJ2-7; D is perhaps TRBD2 (5 bases). The CDR3 runs to 14 residues. The germline CDR1 and CDR2 sequences are SGHRS and YFSETQ. The V and J ends lost 3 bases and 0 bases respectively, with 10 bases between them. The CDR3 bases are TGCGCCAGCAGCTCCCGGGGATCCTCCTACGAGCAGTACTTC. This sequence encodes CASSSRGSSYEQYF.

The chain joins TRBV5-6 to TRBJ2-3; TRBD2 matches at 9 bases. The CDR3 length is 18 residues. The V gene's germline CDR1 is SGHDT and CDR2 YYEEEE. Germline trimming cut 2 bases from V and 4 bases from J; bases unmatched to any gene: 14. The CDR3, as DNA: TGTGCCAGCAGCTTATCCGGTTTGGCAGCGGGGGGCCCAGATACGCAGTATTTT. It specifies CASSLSGLAAGGPDTQYF.

The CDR3 bases are TGTGCCACCAGCAGAGATGCAGGCCCACCTTCTTACGAGCAGTACTTC. This sequence encodes CATSRDAGPPSYEQYF. The chain uses TRBV15 and TRBJ2-7; no reliable D call. Between the trimmed V and J ends, which lost 0 bases and 4 bases, there was a span of 16 bases. The CDR3 extends over 16 amino acids. Germline V gene sequence: CDR1 LNHNV, CDR2 YYDKDF (reference sequence).

The chain links TRBV2 to TRBJ2-7; no clear D gene. The CDR3 covers 12 residues. V dropped 2 bases and J dropped 6 bases, with 8 bases sitting between them. Looked up from germline, CDR1 is SNHLY and CDR2 is FYNNEI. The CDR3 sequence is CASSEQATEQYF. The CDR3 bases are TGTGCCAGCAGTGAACAGGCAACCGAGCAGTACTTC.

The chain links TRBV29-1 to TRBJ1-1; the D is unclear. The CDR3 spans 14 residues. Germline values: CDR1 SQVTM, CDR2 ANQGSEA. V shed 7 bases and J shed 0 bases, with 15 bases lying between them. The CDR3 DNA reads as TGCAGCGCCGGTATAGAGGCCATGAACACTGAAGCTTTCTTT. Protein: CSAGIEAMNTEAFF.

The chain carries TRBV10-3 and TRBJ2-1; 7 positions match TRBD2. Germline V gene sequence: CDR1 ENHRY, CDR2 SYGVKD. Germline trimming cut 8 bases from V and 4 bases from J; bases unmatched to any gene: 11. CDR3 length: 15 residues. The CDR3 protein is CAIGEGDPEYNEQFF. For the CDR3, the DNA is TGTGCCATCGGGGAGGGTGACCCAGAATACAATGAGCAGTTCTTC.

The chain combines TRBV6-5 with TRBJ1-2; 9 positions agree with TRBD1. With 5 bases clipped from V and 4 bases from J, the junction kept 5 bases outside the gene matches. The CDR3 consists of 14 residues. Germline CDR1 and CDR2: MNHEY and SVGAGI. CDR3 sequence reads: CASSPKQGAYGYTF. DNA of the CDR3: TGTGCCAGCAGTCCCAAACAGGGGGCCTATGGCTACACCTTC.

This sequence joins TRBV9 and TRBJ2-7; TRBD2 matches 10 bases. V lost 0 bases to trimming and J lost 2 bases; unmatched junction nucleotides: 17. CDR1 and CDR2 from the germline V gene are SGDLS and YYNGEE. This CDR3 region has 20 residues. This CDR3 reads CASSVATAGGPEWVPYEQYF. CDR3 in DNA: TGTGCCAGCAGCGTAGCTACAGCGGGGGGGCCCGAATGGGTTCCCTACGAGCAGTACTTC.

This clone was picked up one time. The rearrangement joins TRBV11-2 to TRBJ2-5, with TRBD1 matching 9 bases. This CDR3 has 17 residues. CDR1 SGHAT and CDR2 FQNNGV come from the germline V gene. The junction had 9 bases not matched to a gene; V was cut back by 1 base and J by 3 bases. The CDR3 here is CASSLAVPGQGEETQYF. CDR3 sequence (DNA): TGTGCCAGCAGCTTAGCAGTCCCGGGACAGGGAGAAGAGACCCAGTACTTC.

This rearrangement joins TRBV11-2 to TRBJ2-1, with TRBD1 as a possible D gene (6 bases). Germline loops: CDR1 SGHAT, CDR2 FQNNGV. The V end lost 0 bases, the J end lost 5 bases, and 14 bases lay between the germline ends. This CDR3 is 16 amino acids long. DNA of the CDR3: TGTGCCAGCAGCTTAGATCGCAGGGGCGAGAACAATGAGCAGTTCTTC. Its translation: CASSLDRRGENNEQFF. Full variable domain (remainder filled in from reference TRBV11-2 and TRBJ2-1): EAGVAQSPRYKIIEKRQSVAFWCNPISGHATLYWYQQILGQGPKLLIQFQNNGVVDDSQLPKDRFSAERLKGVDSTLKIQPAKLEDSAVYLCASSLDRRGENNEQFFGPGTRLTVL.

This chain joins TRBV7-6 and TRBJ1-1, with D maybe TRBD1 (6 bases). Germline V gives CDR1 SGHVS, CDR2 FNYEAQ. The CDR3 has 18 amino acids. The V gene lost 1 base and the J gene lost 4 bases, with 22 bases spanning the gap. The CDR3 nucleotides are TGTGCCAGCAGCTTAGAGGGGCCCGACGCAGGGGTAGTCACTGAAGCTTTCTTT. It encodes CASSLEGPDAGVVTEAFF.

The chain recombines TRBV18 with TRBJ2-3, with 7 bases identical to TRBD1. The J segment lost 0 bases and the V segment lost 8 bases, leaving 20 bases of the junction unmatched. CDR1 and CDR2 (germline): KGHSH, LQKENI. CDR3 length: 19 amino acids. CDR3 protein: CASPYDRAELWGSTDTQYF. For the CDR3, the DNA is TGTGCCAGCCCCTATGACAGGGCCGAGTTATGGGGTAGCACAGATACGCAGTATTTT.

Details on this clone: At one boundary the junction diverges from the germline segment, which might be a read error. The chain carries TRBV2 and TRBJ2-3; 14 bases map to TRBD2. Germline V gene sequence: CDR1 SNHLY, CDR2 FYNNEI. The CDR3 covers 15 residues. The DNA for the CDR3 is TGTTCCAGCAGGGGGGGACTAGCGGGAGCAGATACGCAGTATTTT. Translated, it gives CSSRGGLAGADTQYF.

This clone has a handful of counts. V is TRBV25-1 and J is TRBJ2-3; 9 bases are a match to TRBD1. The CDR3 length is 15 residues. Losses at the gene ends were 6 bases for V and 2 bases for J; bases not matched to a gene: 6. The germline gives CDR1 MGHDK, CDR2 SYGVNS. The CDR3 loop is CASSHGTGYTDTQYF. In DNA, the CDR3 is TGTGCCAGCAGCCACGGGACAGGGTACACAGATACGCAGTATTTT.

The chain recombines TRBV25-1 with TRBJ2-7, with TRBD2 matching 13 bases. V lost 3 bases, J lost 2 bases, and 7 bases stayed unmatched. Germline CDR1 MGHDK, CDR2 SYGVNS. CDR3 length: 17 residues. The CDR3 region is CASSEWELAGGAYEQYF. CDR3 nucleotide sequence: TGTGCCAGCAGTGAGTGGGAACTAGCGGGGGGGGCCTACGAGCAGTACTTC.

The chain carries TRBV7-9 and TRBJ1-6; D uncertain. Deletions cut 1 base from V and 0 bases from J, with 10 bases between. This CDR3 contains 17 residues. CDR1 is SEHNR, CDR2 FQNEAQ, per germline (reference sequence). The CDR3 here is CASSLGHPGSYNSPLHF. CDR3 nucleotides: TGTGCCAGCAGCTTAGGACACCCCGGCTCCTATAATTCACCCCTCCACTTT.

The chain uses TRBV30 and TRBJ2-1, with 7 positions matching TRBD2. The CDR3 is made up of 14 amino acids. Germline V gene lookup returns CDR1 GTSNPN and CDR2 SVGIG (reference sequence). Trimming at V came to 0 bases and at J to 9 bases, leaving 8 bases not matched to a gene. CDR3 region: CAWSVRVTSTEQFF. The CDR3 bases are TGTGCCTGGAGTGTACGGGTGACTAGCACTGAGCAGTTCTTC.

The gene calls are TRBV28 and TRBJ1-4; TRBD1 matches at 7 bases. V gave up 0 bases and J gave up 4 bases; unmatched junction bases: 17. Germline assignment: CDR1 MDHEN and CDR2 SYDVKM. The CDR3 sequence is 20 residues long. The CDR3 loop is CASSLCAPRGSVRNNEKLFF. The CDR3 nucleotides read TGTGCCAGCAGTTTATGCGCTCCCAGGGGGTCGGTTCGCAATAATGAAAAACTGTTTTTT.

The V call is TRBV4-1, the J call TRBJ2-5; D ambiguous. The J call is in doubt because the DNA end fits TRBJ2-7 better. The CDR3 has 16 amino acids. Germline CDR1 MGHRA, CDR2 YSYEKL. The CDR3 region has the DNA TGCGCCAGCAGCCAAGATTTGGCAGAGCGATCCTACGAGCAGTACTTC. Translating gives CASSQDLAERSYEQYF.